This T cell receptor beta chain was recovered during a study of blood T cell repertoires in COVID-19. Across the study: T cells, B-cell-depleted T cells, or PBMCs supplied cDNA or gDNA.

The germline gives CDR1 SNHLY, CDR2 FYNNEI. Trimming removed 8 bases from V and 5 bases from J; junction bases left unmatched: 11. The CDR3 spans 14 residues. Method: immunoSEQ multiplex PCR; TCRdb's copy keeps in-frame clones and lacks some. The sample has some 160,000 clones, just under 85% seen once; the top ten hold around 8.9%. The V call is TRBV2, the J call TRBJ2-5, with 7 nucleotides matching TRBD2. The specimen was peripheral blood. The sequence came from a woman aged 80 or older with COVID-19, enrolled during active disease. CDR3 DNA: TGTGCCAGCGCCCAACCGGGACTATCGGAGACCCAGTACTTC. This gives the protein CASAQPGLSETQYF.